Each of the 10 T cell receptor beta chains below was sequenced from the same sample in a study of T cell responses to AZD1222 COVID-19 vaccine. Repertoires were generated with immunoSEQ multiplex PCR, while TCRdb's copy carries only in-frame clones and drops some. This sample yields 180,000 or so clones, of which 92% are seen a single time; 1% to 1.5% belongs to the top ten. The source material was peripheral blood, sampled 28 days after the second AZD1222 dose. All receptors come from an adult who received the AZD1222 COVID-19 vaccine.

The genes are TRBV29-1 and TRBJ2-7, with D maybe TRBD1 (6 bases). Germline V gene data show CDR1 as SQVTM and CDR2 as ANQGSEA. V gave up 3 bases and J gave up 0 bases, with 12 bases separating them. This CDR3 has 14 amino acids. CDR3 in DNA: TGCAGCGTTGACCCCAGGGGCATCTCCTACGAGCAGTACTTC. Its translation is CSVDPRGISYEQYF.

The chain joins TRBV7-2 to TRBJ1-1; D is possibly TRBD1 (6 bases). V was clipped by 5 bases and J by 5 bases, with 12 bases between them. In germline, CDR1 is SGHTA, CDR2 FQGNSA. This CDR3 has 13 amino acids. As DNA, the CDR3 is TGTGCCAGCAGCAATACAGGGTGGACTGAAGCTTTCTTT. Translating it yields CASSNTGWTEAFF.

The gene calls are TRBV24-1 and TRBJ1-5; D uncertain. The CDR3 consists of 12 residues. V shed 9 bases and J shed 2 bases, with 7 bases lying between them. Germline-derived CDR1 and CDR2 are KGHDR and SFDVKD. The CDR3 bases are TGTGCCACCCCCGGGCGCAATCAGCCCCAGCATTTT. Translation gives CATPGRNQPQHF.

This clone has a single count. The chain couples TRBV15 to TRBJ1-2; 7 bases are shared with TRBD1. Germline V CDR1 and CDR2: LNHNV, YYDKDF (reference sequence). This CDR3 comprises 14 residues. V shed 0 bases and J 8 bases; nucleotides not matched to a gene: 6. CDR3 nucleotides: TGTGCCACCAGCAGAGATTCAGGGGGACGCGGCTACACCTTC. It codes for CATSRDSGGRGYTF.

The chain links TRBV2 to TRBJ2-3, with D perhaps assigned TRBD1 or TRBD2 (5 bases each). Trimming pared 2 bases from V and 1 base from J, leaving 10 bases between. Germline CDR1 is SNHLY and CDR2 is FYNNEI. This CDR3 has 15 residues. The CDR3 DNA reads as TGTGCCAGCAGTGAACAGGGTAGCGGCACAGATACGCAGTATTTT. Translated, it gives CASSEQGSGTDTQYF.

CDR3 sequence: CASSQEAVGRSSNEQFF. The DNA of the CDR3 is TGCGCCAGCAGCCAAGAGGCGGTCGGGAGGTCGAGCAATGAGCAGTTCTTC. This rearrangement joins TRBV4-3 to TRBJ2-1; the match to TRBD2 covers 7 bases. In germline, CDR1 is LGHNA, CDR2 YSLEER. CDR3 length: 17 residues. J was trimmed by 6 bases and V by 0 bases; bases with no gene match: 11.

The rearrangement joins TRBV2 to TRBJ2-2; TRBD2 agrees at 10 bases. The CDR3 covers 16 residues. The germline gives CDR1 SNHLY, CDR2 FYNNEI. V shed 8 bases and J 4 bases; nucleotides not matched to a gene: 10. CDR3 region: CASGGPGLASTGELFF. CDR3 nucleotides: TGTGCCAGCGGGGGTCCGGGACTAGCGAGCACCGGGGAGCTGTTTTTT. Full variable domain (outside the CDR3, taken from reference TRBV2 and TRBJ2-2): EPEVTQTPSHQVTQMGQEVILRCVPISNHLYFYWYRQILGQKVEFLVSFYNNEISEKSEIFDDQFSVERPDGSNFTLKIRSTKLEDSAMYFCASGGPGLASTGELFFGEGSRLTVL.

CDR3 DNA: TGTGCCAGCAGCTTGGAGCCTACAGGGGCGCGTGGCTACACCTTC. Its protein is CASSLEPTGARGYTF. This chain connects TRBV5-6 to TRBJ1-2; 7 bases align to TRBD1. The CDR3 is 15 amino acids. Germline V gene sequence: CDR1 SGHDT, CDR2 YYEEEE. Trimming took 0 bases from V and 7 from J; bases not matched to a gene: 9.

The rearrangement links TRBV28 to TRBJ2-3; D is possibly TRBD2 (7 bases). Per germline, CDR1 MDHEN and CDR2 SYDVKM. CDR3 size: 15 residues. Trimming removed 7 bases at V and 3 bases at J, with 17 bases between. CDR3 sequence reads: CASNGGPGLTDTQYF. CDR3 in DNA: TGTGCCAGCAACGGGGGGCCGGGTCTGACAGATACGCAGTATTTT.

The CDR3 sequence is CASRPSTYGYTF. CDR3 nucleotide sequence: TGCGCCAGCAGACCATCGACATATGGCTACACCTTC. The chain uses TRBV5-1 and TRBJ1-2; D remains ambiguous. Per germline, CDR1 SGHRS and CDR2 YFSETQ. V shed 5 bases and J shed 5 bases, with 10 bases lying between them. The CDR3 extends over 12 amino acids.